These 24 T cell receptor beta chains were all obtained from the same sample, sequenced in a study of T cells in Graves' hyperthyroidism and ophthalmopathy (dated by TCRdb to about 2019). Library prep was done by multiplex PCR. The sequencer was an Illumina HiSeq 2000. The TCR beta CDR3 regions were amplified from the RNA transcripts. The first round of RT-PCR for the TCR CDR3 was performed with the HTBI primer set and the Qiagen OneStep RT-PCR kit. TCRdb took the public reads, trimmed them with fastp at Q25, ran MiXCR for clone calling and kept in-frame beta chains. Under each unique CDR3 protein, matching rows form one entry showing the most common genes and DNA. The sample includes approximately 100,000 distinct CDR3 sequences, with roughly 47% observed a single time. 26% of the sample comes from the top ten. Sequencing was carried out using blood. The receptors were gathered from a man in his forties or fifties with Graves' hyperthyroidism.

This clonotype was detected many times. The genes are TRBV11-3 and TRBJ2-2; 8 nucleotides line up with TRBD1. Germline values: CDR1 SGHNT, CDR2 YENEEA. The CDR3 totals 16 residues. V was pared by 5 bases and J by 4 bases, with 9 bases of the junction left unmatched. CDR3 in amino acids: CASSVRGTGSTGELFF. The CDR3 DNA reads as TGTGCCAGCAGCGTACGCGGGACAGGTAGCACCGGGGAGCTGTTTTTT. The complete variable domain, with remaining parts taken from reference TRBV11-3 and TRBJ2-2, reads EAGVVQSPRYKIIEKKQPVAFWCNPISGHNTLYWYLQNLGQGPELLIRYENEEAVDDSQLPKDRFSAERLKGVDSTLKIQPAELGDSAVYLCASSVRGTGSTGELFFGEGSRLTVL.

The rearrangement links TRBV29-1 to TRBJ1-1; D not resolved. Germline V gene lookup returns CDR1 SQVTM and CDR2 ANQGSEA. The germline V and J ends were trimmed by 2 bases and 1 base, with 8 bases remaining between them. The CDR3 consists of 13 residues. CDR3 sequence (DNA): TGCAGCGTTGAAAACGTACCGAACACTGAAGCTTTCTTT. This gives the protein CSVENVPNTEAFF.

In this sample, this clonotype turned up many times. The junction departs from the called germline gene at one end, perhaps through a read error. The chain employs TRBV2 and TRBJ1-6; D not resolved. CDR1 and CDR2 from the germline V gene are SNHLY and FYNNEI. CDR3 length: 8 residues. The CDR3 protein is CASRRVYF. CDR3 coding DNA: TGTGCCAGCAGGAGGGTCTACTTT.

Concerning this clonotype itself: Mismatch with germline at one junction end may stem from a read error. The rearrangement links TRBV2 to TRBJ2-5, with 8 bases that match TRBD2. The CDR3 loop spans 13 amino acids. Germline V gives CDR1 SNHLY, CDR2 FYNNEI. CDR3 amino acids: CTSAGLAGQTQYF. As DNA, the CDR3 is TGCACCAGCGCCGGGCTAGCGGGTCAGACCCAGTACTTC.

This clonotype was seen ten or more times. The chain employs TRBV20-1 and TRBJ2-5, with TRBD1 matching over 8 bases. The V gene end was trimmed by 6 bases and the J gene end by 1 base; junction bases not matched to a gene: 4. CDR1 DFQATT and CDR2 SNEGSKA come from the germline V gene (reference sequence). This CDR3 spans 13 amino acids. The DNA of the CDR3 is TGCAGTGCATACAGGGGGTCCCAAGAGACCCAGTACTTC. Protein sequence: CSAYRGSQETQYF.

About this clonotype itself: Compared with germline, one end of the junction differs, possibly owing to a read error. The CDR3 nucleotides are TGTGCCGGCAGCGTAGGGGGAGAGGATCAGCCCCAGCATTTT. Amino acids: CAGSVGGEDQPQHF. The gene calls are TRBV9 and TRBJ1-5; maybe TRBD1 (6 bases). This CDR3 is built from 14 residues. Germline V gene data show CDR1 as SGDLS and CDR2 as YYNGEE.

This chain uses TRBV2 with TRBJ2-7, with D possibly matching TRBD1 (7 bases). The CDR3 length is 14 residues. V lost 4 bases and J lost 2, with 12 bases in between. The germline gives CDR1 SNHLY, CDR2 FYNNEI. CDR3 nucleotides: TGTGCCAGCAGTGCGGAGGGGGCAACCTACGAGCAGTACTTC. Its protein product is CASSAEGATYEQYF.

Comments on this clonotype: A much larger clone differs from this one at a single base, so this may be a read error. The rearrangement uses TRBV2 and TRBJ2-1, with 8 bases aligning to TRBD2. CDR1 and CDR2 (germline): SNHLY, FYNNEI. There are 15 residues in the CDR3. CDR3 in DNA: TGTGCCAGCAGGGAAGCGGGAGAAGGTTACGATGAGCAGTTCTTC. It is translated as CASREAGEGYDEQFF.

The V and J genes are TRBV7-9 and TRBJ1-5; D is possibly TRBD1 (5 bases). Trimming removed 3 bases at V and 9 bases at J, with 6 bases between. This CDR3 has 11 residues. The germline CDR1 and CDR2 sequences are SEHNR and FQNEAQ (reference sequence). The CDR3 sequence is CASSLGGPQHF. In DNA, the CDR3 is TGTGCCAGCAGCTTGGGGGGGCCCCAGCATTTT.

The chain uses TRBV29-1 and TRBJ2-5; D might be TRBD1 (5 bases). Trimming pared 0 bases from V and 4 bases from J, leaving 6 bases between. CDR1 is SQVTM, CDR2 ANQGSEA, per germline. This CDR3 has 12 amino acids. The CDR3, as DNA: TGCAGCGTTGAAGATCAGGGAGAGACCCAGTACTTC. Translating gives CSVEDQGETQYF.

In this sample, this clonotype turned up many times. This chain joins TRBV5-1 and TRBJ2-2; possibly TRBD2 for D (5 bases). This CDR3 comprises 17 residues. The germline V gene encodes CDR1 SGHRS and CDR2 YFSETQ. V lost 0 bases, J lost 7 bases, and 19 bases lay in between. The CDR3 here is CASSLGAALTGSGELFF. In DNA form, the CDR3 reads TGCGCCAGCAGCTTGGGAGCAGCCCTGACGGGAAGCGGGGAGCTGTTTTTT.

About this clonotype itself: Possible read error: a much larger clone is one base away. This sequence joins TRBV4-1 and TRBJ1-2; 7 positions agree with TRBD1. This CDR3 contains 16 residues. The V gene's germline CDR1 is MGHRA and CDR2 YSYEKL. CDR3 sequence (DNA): TGCGCCAACAGCCAAGGGCAGGGGGTATCAAGCTATGGCTACACCTTC. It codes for CANSQGQGVSSYGYTF.

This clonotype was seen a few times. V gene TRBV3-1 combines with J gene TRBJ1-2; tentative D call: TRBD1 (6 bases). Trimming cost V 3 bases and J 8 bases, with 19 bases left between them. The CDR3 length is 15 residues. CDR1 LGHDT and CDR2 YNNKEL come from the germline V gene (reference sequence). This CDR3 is CASSHRDTERGGYTF. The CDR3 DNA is TGTGCCAGCAGCCACCGGGACACCGAACGAGGGGGCTACACCTTC.

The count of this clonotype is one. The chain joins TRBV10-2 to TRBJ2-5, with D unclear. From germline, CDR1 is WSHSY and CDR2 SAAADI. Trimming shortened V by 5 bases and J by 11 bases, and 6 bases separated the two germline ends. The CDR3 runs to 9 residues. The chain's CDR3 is CASSRGQYF. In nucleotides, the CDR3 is TGCGCCAGCAGTAGAGGACAGTACTTC.

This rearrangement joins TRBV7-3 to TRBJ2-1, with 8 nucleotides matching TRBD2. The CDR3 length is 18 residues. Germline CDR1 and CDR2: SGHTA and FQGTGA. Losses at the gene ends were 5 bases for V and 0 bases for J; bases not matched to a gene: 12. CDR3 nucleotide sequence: TGTGCCAGCAGCCCAACGGTCTTGGGGACTAGCTCCTACAATGAGCAGTTCTTC. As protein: CASSPTVLGTSSYNEQFF.

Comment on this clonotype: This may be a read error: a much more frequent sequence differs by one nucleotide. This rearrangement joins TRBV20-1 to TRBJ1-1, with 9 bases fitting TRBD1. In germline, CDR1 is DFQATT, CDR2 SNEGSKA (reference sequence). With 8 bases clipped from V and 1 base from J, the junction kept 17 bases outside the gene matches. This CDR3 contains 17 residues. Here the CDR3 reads CSLRSGTGRPENTEAFF. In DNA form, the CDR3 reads TGCAGTCTCAGATCCGGGACAGGGAGGCCAGAGAACACTGAAGCTTTCTTT.

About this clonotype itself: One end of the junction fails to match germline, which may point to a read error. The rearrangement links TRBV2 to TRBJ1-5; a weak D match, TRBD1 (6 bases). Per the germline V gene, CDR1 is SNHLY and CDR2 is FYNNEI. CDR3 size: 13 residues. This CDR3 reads CASSEALGQRQHF. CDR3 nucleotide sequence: TGTGCCAGCAGTGAAGCGCTTGGACAGCGCCAGCATTTT.

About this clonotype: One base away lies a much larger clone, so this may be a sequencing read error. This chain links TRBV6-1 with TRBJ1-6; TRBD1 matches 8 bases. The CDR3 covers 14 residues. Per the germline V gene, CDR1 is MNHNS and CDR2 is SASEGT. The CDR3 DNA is TGTGCCAGCAGCAGAGGACAGGGTAATTCACCCCCCCACTTT. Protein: CASSRGQGNSPPHF.

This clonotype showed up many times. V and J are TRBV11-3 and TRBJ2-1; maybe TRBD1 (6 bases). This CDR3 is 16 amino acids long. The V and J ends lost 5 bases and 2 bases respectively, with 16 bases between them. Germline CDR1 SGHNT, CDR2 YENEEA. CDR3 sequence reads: CASSPDPRGPYNEQFF. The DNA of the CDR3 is TGTGCCAGCAGCCCCGACCCCAGGGGACCCTACAATGAGCAGTTCTTC.

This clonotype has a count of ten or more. CDR3 in DNA: TGCGCCAGCGCATGGGAGAGCTCCTACAATGAGCAGTTCTTC. This translates into CASAWESSYNEQFF. This chain joins TRBV10-2 and TRBJ2-1; D is perhaps TRBD2 (5 bases). The germline V gene has CDR1 WSHSY and CDR2 SAAADI. The CDR3 sequence is 14 residues long. The ends were cut back, 8 bases at V and 0 bases at J, with 11 bases in the middle.

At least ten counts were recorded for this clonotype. In DNA form, the CDR3 reads TGCGCCAGCAGCTTGGCGGACCGCACAGATACGCAGTATTTT. Its translation is CASSLADRTDTQYF. The chain recombines TRBV5-1 with TRBJ2-3; D remains unclear. The length of the CDR3 is 14 residues. Trimming stripped 0 bases from V and 1 base from J, with 6 bases between. Germline V gene data show CDR1 as SGHRS and CDR2 as YFSETQ.

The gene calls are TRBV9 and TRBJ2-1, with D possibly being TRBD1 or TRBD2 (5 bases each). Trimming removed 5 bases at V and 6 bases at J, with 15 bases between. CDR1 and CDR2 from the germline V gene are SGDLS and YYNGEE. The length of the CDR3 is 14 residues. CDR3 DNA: TGTGCCAGCAGGCGTAAGGGGAGTGGCAATGAGCAGTTCTTC. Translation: CASRRKGSGNEQFF.

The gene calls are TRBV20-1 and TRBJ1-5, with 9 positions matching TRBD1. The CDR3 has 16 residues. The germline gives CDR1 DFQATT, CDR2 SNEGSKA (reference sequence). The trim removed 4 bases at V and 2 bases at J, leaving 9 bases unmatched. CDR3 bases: TGCAGTGCTAACCTTGGGACAGGGATGGGCAATCAGCCCCAGCATTTT. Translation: CSANLGTGMGNQPQHF.

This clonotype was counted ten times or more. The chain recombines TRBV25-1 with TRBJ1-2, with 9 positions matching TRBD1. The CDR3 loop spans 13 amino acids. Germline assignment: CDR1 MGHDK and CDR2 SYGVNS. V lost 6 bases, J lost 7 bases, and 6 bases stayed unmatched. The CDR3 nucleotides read TGTGCCAGCAGGGGGACAGGGTGGGGTGGCTACACCTTC. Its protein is CASRGTGWGGYTF.